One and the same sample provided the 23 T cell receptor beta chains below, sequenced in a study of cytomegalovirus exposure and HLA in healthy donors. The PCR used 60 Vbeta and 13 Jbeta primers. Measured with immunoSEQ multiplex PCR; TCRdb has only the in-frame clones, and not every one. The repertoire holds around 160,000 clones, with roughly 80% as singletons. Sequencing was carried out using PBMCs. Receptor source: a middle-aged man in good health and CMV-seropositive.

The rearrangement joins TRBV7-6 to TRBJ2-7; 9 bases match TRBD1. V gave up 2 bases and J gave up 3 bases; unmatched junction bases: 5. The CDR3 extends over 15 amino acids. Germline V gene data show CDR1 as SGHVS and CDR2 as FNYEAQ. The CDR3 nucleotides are TGTGCCAGCAGCTTATCCGGGACAGGGTACTACGAGCAGTACTTC. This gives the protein CASSLSGTGYYEQYF.

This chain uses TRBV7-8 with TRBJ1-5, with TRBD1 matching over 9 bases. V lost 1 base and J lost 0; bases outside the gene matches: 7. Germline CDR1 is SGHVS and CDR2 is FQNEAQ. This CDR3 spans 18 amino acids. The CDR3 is CASSLGRQGGHSNQPQHF. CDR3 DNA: TGTGCCAGCAGCTTAGGAAGACAGGGGGGCCATAGCAATCAGCCCCAGCATTTT.

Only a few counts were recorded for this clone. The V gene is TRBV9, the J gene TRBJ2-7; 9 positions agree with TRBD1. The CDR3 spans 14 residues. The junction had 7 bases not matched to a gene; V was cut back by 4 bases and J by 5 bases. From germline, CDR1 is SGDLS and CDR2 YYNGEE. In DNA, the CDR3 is TGTGCCAGCAGCAAAGACAGGGGGTTTGACGAGCAGTACTTC. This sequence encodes CASSKDRGFDEQYF.

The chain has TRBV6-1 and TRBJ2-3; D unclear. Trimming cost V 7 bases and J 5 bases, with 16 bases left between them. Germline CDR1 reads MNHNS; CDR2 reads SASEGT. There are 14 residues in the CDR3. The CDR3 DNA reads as TGTGCCAGCAACACCCCTTTTCGAGGAGATACGCAGTATTTT. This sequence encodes CASNTPFRGDTQYF.

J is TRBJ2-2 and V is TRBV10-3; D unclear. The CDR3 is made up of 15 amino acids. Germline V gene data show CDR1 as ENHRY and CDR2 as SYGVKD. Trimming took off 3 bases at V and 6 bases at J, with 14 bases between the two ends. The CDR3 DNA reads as TGTGCCATCAGTGATACGGTGAATTCACCCGGGGAGCTGTTTTTT. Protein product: CAISDTVNSPGELFF.

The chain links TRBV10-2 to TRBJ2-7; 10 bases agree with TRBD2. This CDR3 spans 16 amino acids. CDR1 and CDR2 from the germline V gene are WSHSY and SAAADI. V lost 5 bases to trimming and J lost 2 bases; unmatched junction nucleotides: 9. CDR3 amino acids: CASSLLAGPPTYEQYF. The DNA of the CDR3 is TGCGCCAGCAGTTTACTAGCGGGACCGCCCACCTACGAGCAGTACTTC.

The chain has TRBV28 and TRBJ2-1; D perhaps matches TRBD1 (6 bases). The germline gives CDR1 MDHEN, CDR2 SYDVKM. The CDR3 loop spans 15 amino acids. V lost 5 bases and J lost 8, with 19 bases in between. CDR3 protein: CASSPGSQGSDEQFF. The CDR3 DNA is TGTGCCAGCAGTCCTGGGTCACAGGGCTCGGATGAGCAGTTCTTC.

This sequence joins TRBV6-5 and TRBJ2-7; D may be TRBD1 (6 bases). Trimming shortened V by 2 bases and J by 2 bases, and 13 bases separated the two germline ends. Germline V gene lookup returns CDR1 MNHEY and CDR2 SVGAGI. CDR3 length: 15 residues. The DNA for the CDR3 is TGTGCCAGCAGTTACAGTTCAACAGGGACCTACGAGCAGTACTTC. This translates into CASSYSSTGTYEQYF.

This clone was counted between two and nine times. CDR3 nucleotide sequence: TGTGCCAGCAGCTTGGGTAGCGGGATTATCTACGAGCAGTACTTC. This encodes CASSLGSGIIYEQYF. The V call is TRBV5-4, the J call TRBJ2-7, with 8 bases aligning to TRBD2. V dropped 0 bases and J dropped 3; count of bases not matched to a gene: 5. The CDR3 has 15 residues. Germline loops: CDR1 SGHNT, CDR2 YYREEE (reference sequence).

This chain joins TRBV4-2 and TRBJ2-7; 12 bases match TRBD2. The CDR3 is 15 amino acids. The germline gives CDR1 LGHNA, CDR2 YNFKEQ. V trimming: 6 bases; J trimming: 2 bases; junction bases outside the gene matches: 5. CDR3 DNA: TGTGCCAGCAGGCCCTCTAGCGGGGGGGCCTACGAGCAGTACTTC. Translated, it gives CASRPSSGGAYEQYF.

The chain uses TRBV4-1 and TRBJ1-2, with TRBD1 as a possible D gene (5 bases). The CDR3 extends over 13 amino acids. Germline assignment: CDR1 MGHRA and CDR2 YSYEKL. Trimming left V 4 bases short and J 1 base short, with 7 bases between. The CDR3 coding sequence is TGCGCCAGCAGCCCCGACAGTAACTATGGCTACACCTTC. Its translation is CASSPDSNYGYTF.

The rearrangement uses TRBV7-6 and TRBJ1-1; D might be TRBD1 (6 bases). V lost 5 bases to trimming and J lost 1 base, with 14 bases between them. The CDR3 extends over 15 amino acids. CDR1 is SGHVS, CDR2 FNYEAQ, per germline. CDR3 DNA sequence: TGTGCCAGCAGCGACACAGGGTGGGCGAACACTGAAGCTTTCTTT. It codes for CASSDTGWANTEAFF.

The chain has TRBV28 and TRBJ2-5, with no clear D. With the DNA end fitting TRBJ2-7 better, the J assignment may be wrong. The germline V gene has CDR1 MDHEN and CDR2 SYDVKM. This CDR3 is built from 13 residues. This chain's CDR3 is CASSLSETYEQYF. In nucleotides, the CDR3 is TGTGCCAGCAGTTTATCGGAGACCTACGAGCAGTACTTC.

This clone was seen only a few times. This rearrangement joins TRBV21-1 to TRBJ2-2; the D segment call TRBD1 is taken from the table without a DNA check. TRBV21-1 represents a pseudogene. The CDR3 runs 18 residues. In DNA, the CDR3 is TGTGCCAGCAGCAAAGTGAGCCCGAAAGGGGAAAACACCGGGGAGCTGTTTTTT. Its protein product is CASSKVSPKGENTGELFF.

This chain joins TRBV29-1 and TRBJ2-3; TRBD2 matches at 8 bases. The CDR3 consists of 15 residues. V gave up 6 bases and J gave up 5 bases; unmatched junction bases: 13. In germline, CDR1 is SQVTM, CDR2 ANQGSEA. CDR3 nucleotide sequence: TGCAGCGTAGATGGCAGCGCGGGAGGTGTAGATACGCAGTATTTT. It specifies CSVDGSAGGVDTQYF.

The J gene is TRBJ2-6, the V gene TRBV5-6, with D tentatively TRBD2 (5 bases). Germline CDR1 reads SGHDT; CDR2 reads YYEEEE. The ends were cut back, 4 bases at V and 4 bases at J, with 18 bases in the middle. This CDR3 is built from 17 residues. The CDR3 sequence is CASSPDPAVPGANVLTF. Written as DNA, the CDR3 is TGTGCCAGCAGCCCGGACCCAGCGGTCCCGGGGGCCAACGTCCTGACTTTC. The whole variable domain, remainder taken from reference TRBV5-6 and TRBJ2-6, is DAGVTQSPTHLIKTRGQQVTLRCSPKSGHDTVSWYQQALGQGPQFIFQYYEEEERQRGNFPDRFSGHQFPNYSSELNVNALLLGDSALYLCASSPDPAVPGANVLTFGAGSRLTVL.

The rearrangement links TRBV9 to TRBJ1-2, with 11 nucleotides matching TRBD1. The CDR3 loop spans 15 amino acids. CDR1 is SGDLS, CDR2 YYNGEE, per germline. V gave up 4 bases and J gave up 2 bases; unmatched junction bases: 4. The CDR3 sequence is CASSPGTGGNYGYTF. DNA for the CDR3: TGTGCCAGCAGCCCGGGGACAGGGGGGAACTATGGCTACACCTTC.

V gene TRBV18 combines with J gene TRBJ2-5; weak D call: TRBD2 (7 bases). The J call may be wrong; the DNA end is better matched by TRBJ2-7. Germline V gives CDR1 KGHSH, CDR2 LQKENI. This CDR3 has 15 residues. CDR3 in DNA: TGTGCCAGCTCACTCAGCGGGACAAATTCCTACGAGCAGTACTTC. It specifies CASSLSGTNSYEQYF.

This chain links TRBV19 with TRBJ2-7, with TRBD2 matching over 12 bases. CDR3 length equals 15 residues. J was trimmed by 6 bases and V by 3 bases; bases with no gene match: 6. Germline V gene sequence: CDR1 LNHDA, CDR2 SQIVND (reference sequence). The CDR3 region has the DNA TGTGCCAGTAGTATCCAATCGGGACTAGCGGGCGAGCAGTACTTC. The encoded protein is CASSIQSGLAGEQYF.

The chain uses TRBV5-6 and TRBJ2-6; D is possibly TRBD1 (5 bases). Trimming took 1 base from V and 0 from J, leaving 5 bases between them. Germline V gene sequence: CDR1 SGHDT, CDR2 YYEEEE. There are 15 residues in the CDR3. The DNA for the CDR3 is TGTGCCAGCAGCTTGAGGGGCTCTGGGGCCAACGTCCTGACTTTC. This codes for CASSLRGSGANVLTF.

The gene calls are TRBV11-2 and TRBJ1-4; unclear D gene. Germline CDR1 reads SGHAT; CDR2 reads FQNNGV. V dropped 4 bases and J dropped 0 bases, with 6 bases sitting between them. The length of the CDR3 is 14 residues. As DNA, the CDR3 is TGTGCCAGCAGCTCATCAGCAACTAATGAAAAACTGTTTTTT. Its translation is CASSSSATNEKLFF.

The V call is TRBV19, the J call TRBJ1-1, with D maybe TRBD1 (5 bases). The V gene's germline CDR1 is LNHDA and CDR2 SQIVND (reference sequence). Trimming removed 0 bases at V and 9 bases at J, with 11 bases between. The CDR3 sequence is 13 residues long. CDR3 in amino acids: CASSIDYGGKAFF. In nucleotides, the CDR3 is TGTGCCAGTAGTATAGATTATGGGGGGAAAGCTTTCTTT.

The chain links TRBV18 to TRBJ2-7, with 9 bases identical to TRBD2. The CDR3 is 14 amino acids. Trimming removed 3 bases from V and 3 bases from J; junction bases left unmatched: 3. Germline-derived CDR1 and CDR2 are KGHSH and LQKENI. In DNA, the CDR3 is TGTGCCAGCTCACCGGCGGGAGGGATCTACGAGCAGTACTTC. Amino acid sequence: CASSPAGGIYEQYF.